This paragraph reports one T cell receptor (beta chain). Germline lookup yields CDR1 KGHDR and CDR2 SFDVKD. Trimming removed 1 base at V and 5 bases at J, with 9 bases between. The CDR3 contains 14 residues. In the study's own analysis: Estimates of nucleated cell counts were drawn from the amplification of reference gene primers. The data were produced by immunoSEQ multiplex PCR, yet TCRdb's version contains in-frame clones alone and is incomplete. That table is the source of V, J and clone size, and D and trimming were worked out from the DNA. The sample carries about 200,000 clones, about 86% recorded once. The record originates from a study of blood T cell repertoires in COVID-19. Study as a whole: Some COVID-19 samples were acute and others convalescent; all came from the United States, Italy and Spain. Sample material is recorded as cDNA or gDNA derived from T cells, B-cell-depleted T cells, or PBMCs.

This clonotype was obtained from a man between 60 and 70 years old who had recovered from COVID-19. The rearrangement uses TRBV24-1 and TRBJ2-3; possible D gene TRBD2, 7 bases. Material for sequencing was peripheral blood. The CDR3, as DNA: TGTGCCACCAGTGATTTAGGGGGGGGAGATACGCAGTATTTT. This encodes CATSDLGGGDTQYF.